The clone carrying this T cell receptor (beta chain) was detected many times. Its antigen remains unidentified. Trimming took 3 bases from V and 1 from J, leaving 6 bases between them. Germline CDR1 SEHNR, CDR2 FQNEAQ (reference sequence). The CDR3 has 13 amino acids. Time point given: sample taken at primary tumor resection. From tumor, nontumor lung or frozen PBMC, whole RNA was taken unsorted for sequencing. This sample is part of a study of spatial heterogeneity in lung cancer. Study as a whole: Raw sequencing reads included, on average, more than eight appearances of each unique TCR and UMI combination. Study observations and caveats: Ubiquitous and regional nonsynonymous mutations were each tracked by the matching count of ubiquitous or regional expanded TCRs. Expanded intratumoral alpha and beta TCR counts tracked tumor mutation counts.

Every individual TCR cDNA molecule carried its own unique molecular identifier, which allowed correction of PCR and sequencing errors. TCRdb fed the 5' RACE reads into MiXCR, producing one record per CDR3 protein. The sample holds about 10,000 distinct CDR3 sequences, around 7.8% seen once. The V gene is TRBV7-9, the J gene TRBJ1-1; D is uncertain. The sequence came from a male donor with early-stage non-small cell lung cancer. Sequencing used lung tumor tissue, obtained at surgery. CDR3 sequence: CASSLYGNTEAFF. For the CDR3, the DNA is TGTGCCAGCAGCTTGTACGGGAACACTGAAGCTTTCTTT.